This TCR beta chain is drawn from a study of T cell responses to AZD1222 COVID-19 vaccine. Study-wide results and limits: Only after the peak T cell response were repertoires sampled. Spike-wide coverage was observed for vaccine-associated CD4 TCRs, with dominant responses at 160-218 and 743-854.

TCRdb's copy holds only in-frame clones and misses some; the assay was immunoSEQ multiplex PCR. The sample has approximately 110,000 clones, about nine tenths seen once. The CDR3 totals 15 residues. Germline CDR1 and CDR2: LNHDA and SQIVND (reference sequence). Trimming cost V 5 bases and J 1 base, with 15 bases left between them. As to this clone: What it recognizes is unknown.

The chain uses TRBV19 and TRBJ2-7; D gene ambiguous. The sample consisted of peripheral blood, taken on day 0 of AZD1222 vaccination. This receptor was identified in an adult in good health. CDR3 amino acids: CASSPAGLGSYEQYF. CDR3 bases: TGTGCCAGTAGTCCGGCAGGTTTAGGATCCTACGAGCAGTACTTC.